This passage covers 13 T cell receptor beta chains from one sample sequenced in a study of a mutant IDH1 vaccine in newly diagnosed glioma. The time point denotes: week 5, during vaccination. Vaccination comprised doses that each held 300 ug of mutant IDH1 20-mer peptide, plus topical imiquimod. For these receptors, no antigen is known. Assay used: immunoSEQ multiplex PCR; TCRdb lists only in-frame clones, some missing. The data show 25,000 to 30,000 clones, 77% seen once. Here the sequenced sample was PBMCs, taken from a glioma patient whose treatment included an IDH1 peptide vaccine. Receptor source: a man aged 40-55 years with glioma.

The gene calls are TRBV5-4 and TRBJ1-5; D gene ambiguous. The CDR3 extends over 14 amino acids. The V end lost 0 bases, the J end lost 3 bases, and 7 bases lay between the germline ends. Germline V gene sequence: CDR1 SGHNT, CDR2 YYREEE (reference sequence). The CDR3 DNA sequence: TGTGCCAGCAGCTTGGAACAGATCAATCAGCCCCAGCATTTT. Its translation is CASSLEQINQPQHF. The variable domain in full, completed from reference TRBV5-4 and TRBJ1-5, reads ETGVTQSPTHLIKTRGQQVTLRCSSQSGHNTVSWYQQALGQGPQFIFQYYREEENGRGNFPPRFSGLQFPNYSSELNVNALELDDSALYLCASSLEQINQPQHFGDGTRLSIL.

V and J are TRBV29-1 and TRBJ2-3, with 10 bases identical to TRBD2. V trimming: 5 bases; J trimming: 0 bases; junction bases outside the gene matches: 2. Germline CDR1 and CDR2: SQVTM and ANQGSEA. The CDR3 is 14 amino acids. For the CDR3, the DNA is TGCAGCGTTATAGCGGGAGGTAGCACAGATACGCAGTATTTT. Its translation: CSVIAGGSTDTQYF.

The table lists this clone with a count of one. This rearrangement joins TRBV4-1 to TRBJ1-4; D gene ambiguous. The CDR3 is 13 amino acids. Trimming stripped 6 bases from V and 0 bases from J, with 5 bases between. Germline values: CDR1 MGHRA, CDR2 YSYEKL. CDR3 sequence reads: CASRPATNEKLFF. CDR3 in DNA: TGCGCCAGCAGGCCGGCAACTAATGAAAAACTGTTTTTT.

This clone was counted once. CDR3 in amino acids: CASTRDTALPTSGNTIYF. The CDR3 DNA is TGTGCCAGTACCCGGGACACTGCCCTTCCGACCTCTGGAAACACCATATATTTT. The J gene is TRBJ1-3, the V gene TRBV19, with D possibly TRBD1 on 6 matching bases. Trimming removed 7 bases at V and 0 bases at J, with 22 bases between. This CDR3 spans 18 amino acids. Germline lookup yields CDR1 LNHDA and CDR2 SQIVND (reference sequence). The full variable domain, in which reference TRBV19 and TRBJ1-3 provide the parts outside the CDR3, is DGGITQSPKYLFRKEGQNVTLSCEQNLNHDAMYWYRQDPGQGLRLIYYSQIVNDFQKGDIAEGYSVSREKKESFPLTVTSAQKNPTAFYLCASTRDTALPTSGNTIYFGEGSWLTVV.

The rearrangement uses TRBV20-1 and TRBJ2-1; no firm D call. Trimming pared 3 bases from V and 11 bases from J, leaving 8 bases between. Germline values: CDR1 DFQATT, CDR2 SNEGSKA (reference sequence). There are 10 residues in the CDR3. The CDR3 protein is CSASSQKQFF. In DNA form, the CDR3 reads TGCAGTGCTAGTTCGCAGAAGCAGTTCTTC.

The DNA for the CDR3 is TGTGCCAGCAGTGTCCCCCGGGGGGCGAACACTGAAGCTTTCTTT. Its protein is CASSVPRGANTEAFF. This chain uses TRBV25-1 with TRBJ1-1; D is possibly TRBD1 (6 bases). The length of the CDR3 is 15 residues. The V end lost 4 bases, the J end lost 1 base, and 13 bases lay between the germline ends. Germline V gives CDR1 MGHDK, CDR2 SYGVNS.

The chain couples TRBV7-9 to TRBJ1-1, with 11 bases identical to TRBD1. CDR3 length equals 15 residues. Germline values: CDR1 SEHNR, CDR2 FQNEAQ (reference sequence). J gave up 4 bases and V 5 bases, and 6 bases lay outside the gene matches. The CDR3 DNA reads as TGTGCCAGCAGCCAATTTGGGACAGGGGGCACTGAAGCTTTCTTT. Its translation: CASSQFGTGGTEAFF.

This clone was counted only a few times. This chain connects TRBV5-1 to TRBJ1-2; tentative D call: TRBD1 (6 bases). V was shortened by 4 bases and J by 4 bases, with 20 bases between the two germline ends. The CDR3 sequence is 16 residues long. Germline-derived CDR1 and CDR2 are SGHRS and YFSETQ. The CDR3 loop is CASSTGTPSAGYGYTF. CDR3 nucleotides: TGCGCCAGCAGCACCGGGACACCCTCCGCGGGCTATGGCTACACCTTC.

This rearrangement joins TRBV14 to TRBJ1-3; D is perhaps TRBD1 (6 bases). There are 17 residues in the CDR3. Germline V gene sequence: CDR1 SGHDN, CDR2 FVKESK. Trimming left V 5 bases short and J 4 bases short, with 21 bases between. In nucleotides, the CDR3 is TGTGCCAGCAGCGACCGGTGGCTGGGGGCAGTCGGAAACACCATATATTTT. Residues: CASSDRWLGAVGNTIYF.

This chain uses TRBV7-2 with TRBJ2-1; D ambiguous. The CDR3 length is 13 residues. Germline CDR1 and CDR2: SGHTA and FQGNSA. The ends were cut back, 5 bases at V and 4 bases at J, with 9 bases in the middle. CDR3 region: CASSPQKYNEQFF. DNA for the CDR3: TGTGCCAGCAGCCCCCAGAAGTACAATGAGCAGTTCTTC.

This clone was found a few times. This rearrangement joins TRBV10-2 to TRBJ1-1, with D perhaps matching TRBD1 (6 bases). Trimming pared 3 bases from V and 0 bases from J, leaving 11 bases between. CDR1 WSHSY and CDR2 SAAADI come from the germline V gene. The CDR3 has 15 amino acids. The CDR3 DNA reads TGCGCCAGCAGTGACCCCCGACAGGTGAACACTGAAGCTTTCTTT. It translates to CASSDPRQVNTEAFF.

Concerning this clone: This CDR3 is also generated by other DNA sequences in the sample. The chain carries TRBV7-2 and TRBJ2-5; TRBD2 agrees at 7 bases. CDR1 is SGHTA, CDR2 FQGNSA, per germline. This CDR3 spans 13 amino acids. V was pared by 3 bases and J by 4 bases, with 2 bases of the junction left unmatched. The CDR3 bases are TGTGCCAGCAGCTTCACGGGAGGAGAGACCCAGTACTTC. It yields the protein CASSFTGGETQYF.

The chain carries TRBV18 and TRBJ2-5; possible D gene TRBD2, 6 bases. The CDR3 is 13 amino acids. Germline V gives CDR1 KGHSH, CDR2 LQKENI. Deletions cut 6 bases from V and 4 bases from J, with 12 bases between. The CDR3 bases are TGTGCCAGCTCGCCCCCTAGCGTAGAGACCCAGTACTTC. It encodes CASSPPSVETQYF.